This TCR beta chain was observed in a study of T cells after yellow fever vaccination. Study-level findings and limits: Weaker, the secondary response peaked sooner, at day 5 versus 15.

TCRdb processed the 5' RACE reads anew with MiXCR; each CDR3 protein has one entry. The table records 450,000 to 600,000 distinct CDR3 sequences, about 15% of them present only once. The CDR3 covers 11 residues. V was pared by 6 bases and J by 5 bases, with 6 bases between. This clonotype was detected ten times or more. The antigen is undetermined. This TCR was sampled from a man aged 18 to 29 who received the YFV17D yellow fever vaccine. The chain has TRBV12-3 or TRBV12-4 and TRBJ2-3, with no clear D. Sample: PBMCs, taken 5 days after the first yellow fever vaccination. In DNA, the CDR3 is TGTGCCAGCAGCTTACTAGATACGCAGTATTTT. Its translation is CASSLLDTQYF.